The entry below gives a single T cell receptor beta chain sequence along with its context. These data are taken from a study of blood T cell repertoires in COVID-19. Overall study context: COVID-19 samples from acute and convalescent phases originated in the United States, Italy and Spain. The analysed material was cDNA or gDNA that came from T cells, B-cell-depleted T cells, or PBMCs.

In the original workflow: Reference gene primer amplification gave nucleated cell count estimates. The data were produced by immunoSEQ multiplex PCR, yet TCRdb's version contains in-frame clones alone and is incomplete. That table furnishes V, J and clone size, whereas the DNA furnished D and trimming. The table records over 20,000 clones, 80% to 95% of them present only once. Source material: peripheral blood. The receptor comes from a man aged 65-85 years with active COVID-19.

The CDR3 region is CASSDRGDEQYF. DNA of the CDR3: TGTGCCAGCTCGGACAGGGGCGACGAGCAGTACTTC. The rearrangement joins TRBV6-5 to TRBJ2-7; 9 bases line up with TRBD1. CDR1 is MNHEY and CDR2 is SVGAGI in the germline V gene. CDR3 length: 12 residues. The V gene end was trimmed by 8 bases and the J gene end by 5 bases; junction bases not matched to a gene: 4.